This record looks at one T cell receptor beta chain sequence and its context. The antigen it binds to is not known. Base qualities are not provided; no much larger clone lies one nucleotide away. This sample was taken from a study of response to subunit inactivated influenza vaccine (dated by TCRdb to 2017 to 2018). Looking at the study overall: To follow how T cells responded to a trivalent subunit inactivated influenza vaccine, the researchers relied on deep quantitative profiling of the T cell receptor repertoire.

From the germline V gene (reference sequence), CDR1 is DFQATT and CDR2 is SNEGSKA. From the cysteine up to the phenylalanine, the CDR3 has a length of 15 residues. This entry keeps only the CDR3 DNA: 45 bases, framed from base 1. The germline V end is reduced by 6 bases and the J end by 2 bases; junction bases left unmatched: 7. Receptor amplification or capture employed RT-PCR. TCRdb lists the instrument as Illumina HiSeq 2500. The public reads were reprocessed in TCRdb via fastp at Q25 and MiXCR, keeping in-frame beta chains. Each record represents a unique CDR3 protein, reported with the most common genes and DNA among its rows. The sample profile shows some 850,000 distinct CDR3 sequences; 18% of them were found once. About 11% of the sample is in the top ten clones. What the research found in general, with its limitations: According to the authors, only a limited number of new T cells may be recruited by each seasonal influenza vaccination.

The rearranged segments are TRBV20-1 and TRBJ1-5, with TRBD1 identical over 10 junction bases. This TCR derives from a man aged 50-59 years who received an inactivated influenza vaccine. Donor details come from another sample of the same person, matched by shared clones. The source material was PBMCs from blood, sampled roughly 5 days after vaccination. The nucleotide sequence is given as TGCAGTGCAAGATCCGGGACAGGGGGCAATCAGCCCCAGCATTTT. This encodes CSARSGTGGNQPQHF.